Listed below are T cell receptor beta chains from one sample, sequenced in a study of blood T cell repertoires in COVID-19. Sequenced by immunoSEQ multiplex PCR; TCRdb stores in-frame clones only, minus some. The sample holds roughly 220,000 clones, about 80% seen once. Sample: PBMCs or T cells enriched from blood (not recorded which). The receptors come from a woman in her thirties or forties with acute COVID-19. CDR3s include the opening cysteine and the closing phenylalanine or tryptophan. D genes are given only for firm matches. Only some rows state a clone size, as once, few, many or a class for expanded clones.

TGTGCCAGCAGCGTAGTTCCGCAGGGGAGAAGGGTAGAGTTC,CASSVVPQGRRVEF,TRBV9,NA,NA,TRBJ2-7
TGCGCCAGCAGCTTGGTATATGGGACTAGCGGGAGGGATGAGCAGTTCTTC,CASSLVYGTSGRDEQFF,TRBV5-1,TRBD2,NA,TRBJ2-1
TGTGCCAGCACCCTTTTAGGGACAGCCAAAGTTTTC,CASTLLGTAKVF,TRBV9,TRBD1,NA,TRBJ2-7
TGTGCCAGCAGTGACGGGGGCTCCTACAATGAGCAGTTCTTC,CASSDGGSYNEQFF,TRBV6-1,NA,few,TRBJ2-1
TGTGCCAGCAGCTTAGGCCAGAACACTGAAGCTTTCTTT,CASSLGQNTEAFF,TRBV7-3,NA,once,TRBJ1-1
TGTGCCAGCAGCTTGAGTAGCGGGAGTATATACGAGCAGTACTTC,CASSLSSGSIYEQYF,TRBV5-8,TRBD2,NA,TRBJ2-7
TGTGCCACCAGCAGAGGATTTGCCCAGGGACTACCTCGAGCCAAAAACATTCAGTACTTC,CATSRGFAQGLPRAKNIQYF,TRBV15,TRBD2,once,TRBJ2-4
TGTGCCAGCAGCTTGACAGGGGGTAGCACCGGGGAGCTGTTTTTT,CASSLTGGSTGELFF,TRBV5-4,TRBD1,NA,TRBJ2-2
TGTGCCAGCAGCTTAGTCAGCGGGGGAACAGATACGCAGTATTTT,CASSLVSGGTDTQYF,TRBV11-2,TRBD2,few,TRBJ2-3
TGTGCCAGCAGTGAAATTCGGCGGGACGGCAATCAGCCCCAGCATTTT,CASSEIRRDGNQPQHF,TRBV2,NA,NA,TRBJ1-5
TGTGCCAGCAGCCGTGGAATCGGGAGGGGAAATGAGCAGTTCTTC,CASSRGIGRGNEQFF,TRBV7-2,TRBD2,NA,TRBJ2-1
TGTGCCAGCAGCCATTCCGGTCCGCGGCTAAATGAGCAGTTCTTC,CASSHSGPRLNEQFF,TRBV3-1/TRBV3-2,NA,NA,TRBJ2-1
TGTGCCAGCAGTTTGATGACAGGGAGGCCTGAAGCTTTCTTT,CASSLMTGRPEAFF,TRBV7-9,TRBD1,NA,TRBJ1-1
TGCGCCAGCAGCTTGGAAACAAATACGCAGTATTTT,CASSLETNTQYF,TRBV5-1,NA,NA,TRBJ2-3
TGTGCCAGCAGCCGGACACTCCAGGTCTACGAGCAGTACTTC,CASSRTLQVYEQYF,TRBV28,NA,NA,TRBJ2-7
TGCGCCAGCACGAACCCCTACAGGGGGGGGAATTCACCCCTCCACTTT,CASTNPYRGGNSPLHF,TRBV10-2,TRBD1,many,TRBJ1-6
TGCAGCGGTAAAACAGGGGACTACGAGCAGTACTTC,CSGKTGDYEQYF,TRBV29-1,TRBD1,NA,TRBJ2-7
TGTGCCAGCGGGGGGACGATGGGAGACGAGCAGTACTTC,CASGGTMGDEQYF,TRBV6-5,NA,NA,TRBJ2-7